Below are 21 T cell receptor beta chains sequenced from a single sample in a study of technical replicates of blood from a handful of donors. The table came from immunoSEQ multiplex PCR; TCRdb's copy has only in-frame clones and leaves some out. The sample consists of about 88,000 clones, 85% to 95% of them appearing once. The source material was T cells isolated from PBMCs. The source is a human donor in good health.

V gene TRBV19 combines with J gene TRBJ2-2; no clear D. V was clipped by 5 bases and J by 3 bases, with 7 bases between them. CDR1 LNHDA and CDR2 SQIVND come from the germline V gene (reference sequence). CDR3 length equals 13 residues. CDR3 sequence: CASSQMYTGELFF. The CDR3 DNA reads as TGTGCCAGTAGTCAGATGTACACCGGGGAGCTGTTTTTT.

The chain combines TRBV6-6 with TRBJ2-3, with D possibly being TRBD2 (6 bases). With 6 bases removed from V and 2 bases from J, the gap between germline ends came to 18 bases. The germline V gene has CDR1 MNHNY and CDR2 SVGAGI (reference sequence). The CDR3 is made up of 16 amino acids. The DNA for the CDR3 is TGTGCCAGCAGGCGTTACCGGGACTCGACCACAGATACGCAGTATTTT. Its protein is CASRRYRDSTTDTQYF.

Only one count was recorded for this clone. The V gene is TRBV4-3, the J gene TRBJ2-1; tentative D call: TRBD2 (6 bases). This CDR3 has 15 amino acids. Germline loops: CDR1 LGHNA, CDR2 YSLEER. Trimming took 4 bases from V and 8 from J, leaving 18 bases between them. The CDR3 bases are TGCGCCAGCAGCCCCCGGGACCCCGGGGGTGATGAGCAGTTCTTC. Residues: CASSPRDPGGDEQFF.

The chain joins TRBV15 to TRBJ2-3; D is undetermined. Looked up from germline, CDR1 is LNHNV and CDR2 is YYDKDF (reference sequence). V lost 4 bases to trimming and J lost 5 bases, with 4 bases between them. The CDR3 contains 11 residues. The CDR3: CATSIQDTQYF. The CDR3 DNA follows: TGTGCCACCAGCATACAAGATACGCAGTATTTT.

This rearrangement joins TRBV6-1 to TRBJ2-2; D possibly corresponds to TRBD1 (5 bases). Trimming took off 3 bases at V and 1 base at J, with 12 bases between the two ends. The CDR3 consists of 16 residues. Germline CDR1 reads MNHNS; CDR2 reads SASEGT. CDR3 sequence: CASSDPGQGNTGELFF. The CDR3 DNA reads TGTGCCAGCAGTGATCCCGGCCAGGGGAACACCGGGGAGCTGTTTTTT.

The DNA for the CDR3 is TGTGCCAGCAGCCTCACGGCGGGCGGAGTAAACACAGATACGCAGTATTTT. Translated, it gives CASSLTAGGVNTDTQYF. The chain links TRBV7-2 to TRBJ2-3, with D perhaps matching TRBD2 (5 bases). Trimming removed 5 bases at V and 2 bases at J, with 20 bases between. Germline assignment: CDR1 SGHTA and CDR2 FQGNSA. This CDR3 is built from 17 residues.

The gene calls are TRBV5-1 and TRBJ2-4; unclear D gene. V was pared by 0 bases and J by 9 bases, with 13 bases between. Germline CDR1 and CDR2: SGHRS and YFSETQ. The CDR3 is made up of 14 amino acids. CDR3 coding DNA: TGCGCCAGCAGCTTGGATGCCCCCCCGGGCATTCAGTACTTC. It codes for CASSLDAPPGIQYF.

The chain couples TRBV6-1 to TRBJ2-1, with 16 bases identical to TRBD2. Germline trimming cut 0 bases from V and 8 bases from J; bases unmatched to any gene: 7. The CDR3 runs to 18 residues. Looked up from germline, CDR1 is MNHNS and CDR2 is SASEGT. The CDR3 nucleotides are TGTGCCAGCAGTGAAGCGGGACTAGCGGGAGGGCCCTCGTATGAGCAGTTCTTC. The encoded protein is CASSEAGLAGGPSYEQFF.

The CDR3 is CASSLEPIGNLIEELFF. In nucleotides, the CDR3 is TGCGCCAGCAGCTTGGAGCCAATCGGTAATCTTATCGAGGAGCTGTTTTTT. The rearrangement links TRBV5-1 to TRBJ2-2, with D unresolved. The CDR3 totals 17 residues. V lost 0 bases and J 10 bases, leaving 22 bases between the germline ends. CDR1 is SGHRS and CDR2 is YFSETQ in the germline V gene.

This clone showed up just once. The gene calls are TRBV7-3 and TRBJ1-2; weak D call: TRBD1 (6 bases). CDR3 length: 13 residues. The ends were cut back, 3 bases at V and 7 bases at J, with 12 bases in the middle. Germline V lookup: CDR1 SGHTA, CDR2 FQGTGA. The CDR3 sequence is CASSFGQGIGYTF. As DNA, the CDR3 is TGTGCCAGCAGCTTCGGGCAGGGGATTGGCTACACCTTC.

The CDR3: CASGRRQGLFEYGYTF. CDR3 DNA: TGTGCCAGCGGTCGTCGACAGGGGCTTTTTGAGTATGGCTACACCTTC. The V call is TRBV27, the J call TRBJ1-2; 8 nucleotides agree with TRBD1. CDR1 and CDR2 from the germline V gene are MNHEY and SMNVEV (reference sequence). Trimming cost V 8 bases and J 5 bases; bases outside gene matches: 16. The CDR3 is made up of 16 amino acids.

This clone was detected only once. The chain couples TRBV5-5 to TRBJ2-2; D is perhaps TRBD2 (5 bases). The CDR3 is made up of 16 amino acids. From germline, CDR1 is SGHKS and CDR2 YYEKEE (reference sequence). Trimming removed 6 bases at V and 4 bases at J, with 19 bases between. The CDR3 loop reads CASTPSERSITGELFF. The CDR3 DNA reads TGTGCCAGCACCCCCTCTGAGCGGTCTATCACCGGGGAGCTGTTTTTT.

The genes are TRBV5-5 and TRBJ1-2; TRBD1 is a possible D gene (5 bases). This CDR3 has 13 residues. V was trimmed by 1 base and J by 8 bases, leaving 12 bases between them. Germline lookup yields CDR1 SGHKS and CDR2 YYEKEE (reference sequence). The CDR3 spells CASSLLGAGGYTF. The DNA for the CDR3 is TGTGCCAGCAGCTTGTTAGGGGCTGGCGGCTACACCTTC. Supplemented by reference TRBV5-5 and TRBJ1-2, the full variable domain reads DAGVTQSPTHLIKTRGQQVTLRCSPISGHKSVSWYQQVLGQGPQFIFQYYEKEERGRGNFPDRFSARQFPNYSSELNVNALLLGDSALYLCASSLLGAGGYTFGSGTRLTVV.

V gene TRBV10-3 combines with J gene TRBJ2-7; TRBD2 aligns across 7 bases. V trimming: 8 bases; J trimming: 6 bases; junction bases outside the gene matches: 7. The germline CDR1 and CDR2 sequences are ENHRY and SYGVKD. This CDR3 spans 12 amino acids. CDR3 DNA sequence: TGTGCCATCTTAGGCGGGAGCGGCGAGCAGTACTTC. Amino acid sequence: CAILGGSGEQYF.

The genes are TRBV6-1 and TRBJ2-3; 8 positions agree with TRBD2. Trimming took 5 bases from V and 5 from J; bases not matched to a gene: 6. The CDR3 covers 14 residues. CDR1 is MNHNS, CDR2 SASEGT, per germline. Here the CDR3 DNA reads TGTGCCAGCAGTCCCGGGAGGGAGGGAGATACGCAGTATTTT. Residues: CASSPGREGDTQYF.

The genes are TRBV4-3 and TRBJ1-1; the match to TRBD1 covers 7 bases. Trimming cost V 4 bases and J 10 bases; bases outside gene matches: 12. Germline V gene sequence: CDR1 LGHNA, CDR2 YSLEER. This CDR3 contains 14 residues. CDR3 nucleotides: TGCGCCAGCAGCCGGAACACAGGGGACGGTGTAGCTTTCTTT. This gives the protein CASSRNTGDGVAFF.

This chain links TRBV2 with TRBJ1-2, with unresolved D. Germline loops: CDR1 SNHLY, CDR2 FYNNEI. The CDR3 is made up of 16 amino acids. Trimming took 3 bases from V and 2 from J, leaving 16 bases between them. The CDR3 DNA is TGTGCCAGCAGTGAGAACTCCAGGCCCTTAAACTATGGCTACACCTTC. It specifies CASSENSRPLNYGYTF.

This rearrangement joins TRBV28 to TRBJ1-2; 7 bases are a match to TRBD1. The CDR3 length is 14 residues. Trimming at V came to 5 bases and at J to 4 bases, leaving 7 bases not matched to a gene. CDR1 MDHEN and CDR2 SYDVKM come from the germline V gene. The CDR3 nucleotides read TGTGCCAGCAGTCGGGACAGTGGGGCCTATGGCTACACCTTC. It is translated as CASSRDSGAYGYTF.

This chain uses TRBV6-1 with TRBJ2-3; 8 nucleotides agree with TRBD2. Germline V CDR1 and CDR2: MNHNS, SASEGT. V lost 3 bases to trimming and J lost 0 bases; unmatched junction nucleotides: 8. There are 17 residues in the CDR3. This chain's CDR3 is CASSEWLAGSSTDTQYF. For the CDR3, the DNA is TGTGCCAGCAGTGAGTGGCTAGCGGGCTCTAGCACAGATACGCAGTATTTT.

The chain carries TRBV19 and TRBJ1-5; TRBD1 aligns across 11 bases. Germline CDR1 is LNHDA and CDR2 is SQIVND (reference sequence). This CDR3 comprises 15 residues. With 3 bases clipped from V and 7 bases from J, the junction kept 5 bases outside the gene matches. This CDR3 is CASSMDRGRGQPQHF. CDR3 coding DNA: TGTGCCAGTAGTATGGACAGGGGGCGTGGGCAGCCCCAGCATTTT.

The chain employs TRBV27 and TRBJ1-5; tentative D call: TRBD1 (5 bases). The CDR3 totals 12 residues. Trimming cost V 8 bases and J 4 bases, with 9 bases left between them. Germline V gives CDR1 MNHEY, CDR2 SMNVEV (reference sequence). The CDR3 sequence is CASGQGNQPQHF. CDR3 in DNA: TGTGCCAGCGGGCAGGGTAATCAGCCCCAGCATTTT.